These 21 T cell receptor beta chains were all obtained from the same sample, sequenced in a study of T-cell memory formation after mild COVID-19. From the 5' RACE reads, TCRdb called clonotypes with MiXCR, one entry per CDR3 protein. The sample gives 250,000 to 300,000 distinct CDR3 sequences, 15% of which show up once; approximately 23% is in the top ten. Sequencing was carried out using PBMCs or a T cell subset sorted from them (not recorded which). These TCRs come from a man aged 18 to 29 who had mild COVID-19 (a few samples of this study predate the infection). Cell type and time point are not known.

The rearrangement links TRBV9 to TRBJ1-6, with TRBD1 matching over 8 bases. Germline V CDR1 and CDR2: SGDLS, YYNGEE. The CDR3 is made up of 14 amino acids. V lost 0 bases and J lost 9; bases outside the gene matches: 2. The DNA for the CDR3 is TGTGCCAGCAGCGTAGACAGGGGGTCTTCACCCCTCCACTTT. Translation gives CASSVDRGSSPLHF.

The J gene is TRBJ2-3, the V gene TRBV29-1; D might be TRBD2 (5 bases). The V and J ends lost 6 bases and 2 bases respectively, with 12 bases between them. CDR3 length equals 13 residues. Germline V CDR1 and CDR2: SQVTM, ANQGSEA. The CDR3 loop reads CSVVTRDTDTQYF. In DNA form, the CDR3 reads TGCAGCGTCGTAACTAGGGACACAGATACGCAGTATTTT.

Note on this clonotype: The CDR3 does not end in the conserved phenylalanine or tryptophan, so this is likely a read error. No DNA is shown, since the ends of the CDR3 on it are uncertain; the CDR3 is the one TCRdb lists. The J gene is TRBJ2-1, the V gene TRBV3-1; no check of the table's D call, TRBD1, against the DNA was made. The CDR3 contains 14 residues when both ends are counted. Germline V gene sequence: CDR1 LGHDT, CDR2 YNNKEL (reference sequence). CDR3 loop: CACSPPVQGNEQFP.

There are a few counts of this clonotype. V is TRBV3-1 and J is TRBJ1-3, with a weak D call TRBD1 (5 bases). The germline V gene has CDR1 LGHDT and CDR2 YNNKEL (reference sequence). This CDR3 is 15 amino acids long. The ends were cut back, 0 bases at V and 0 bases at J, with 6 bases in the middle. CDR3 region: CASSQEGLSGNTIYF. The CDR3 bases are TGTGCCAGCAGCCAAGAGGGACTCTCTGGAAACACCATATATTTT.

V is TRBV12-3 or TRBV12-4 and J is TRBJ1-1; D gene unclear. Trimming took off 6 bases at V and 1 base at J, with 12 bases between the two ends. This CDR3 has 14 residues. For the CDR3, the DNA is TGTGCCAGCAGGACCAGGAGCGCGAACACTGAAGCTTTCTTT. Protein sequence: CASRTRSANTEAFF.

The chain has TRBV6-6 and TRBJ1-5; 8 bases match TRBD1. This CDR3 has 13 residues. Germline CDR1 and CDR2: MNHNY and SVGAGI (reference sequence). V was pared by 9 bases and J by 5 bases, with 6 bases of the junction left unmatched. The CDR3 DNA is TGTGCCAGTACAGGGGGTCTAGATCAGCCCCAGCATTTT. Translated: CASTGGLDQPQHF.

The CDR3, as DNA: TGTGCCAGCTCACCAATCATTAATGTTAGACACTCTGGAAACACCATATATTTT. Its protein product is CASSPIINVRHSGNTIYF. The chain joins TRBV18 to TRBJ1-3; no clear D. V was clipped by 2 bases and J by 0 bases, with 17 bases between them. The CDR3 consists of 18 residues. CDR1 is KGHSH, CDR2 LQKENI, per germline.

This clonotype was detected a few times. The chain combines TRBV7-2 with TRBJ2-3, with 8 positions matching TRBD2. CDR1 is SGHTA, CDR2 FQGNSA, per germline. The ends lost 5 bases at V and 3 bases at J; junction bases unmatched: 10. This CDR3 contains 16 residues. CDR3: CASSLEGTRNTDTQYF. CDR3 nucleotide sequence: TGTGCCAGCAGCCTAGAGGGGACTAGAAATACAGATACGCAGTATTTT.

The chain carries TRBV7-9 and TRBJ1-5; D call uncertain. The ends were cut back, 4 bases at V and 1 base at J, with 11 bases in the middle. Per the germline V gene, CDR1 is SEHNR and CDR2 is FQNEAQ (reference sequence). This CDR3 has 15 amino acids. The CDR3 region has the DNA TGTGCCAGCAGCTCCGTGGGGAGGAGCAATCAGCCCCAGCATTTT. This translates into CASSSVGRSNQPQHF.

This clonotype was recorded a few times. V gene TRBV4-1 combines with J gene TRBJ2-7; TRBD1 agrees at 7 bases. This CDR3 is built from 15 residues. Germline lookup yields CDR1 MGHRA and CDR2 YSYEKL. V shed 0 bases, J shed 1 base, and the junction held 3 bases outside the gene matches. The CDR3 nucleotides read TGCGCCAGCAGCCAAGATTTGGGACAGTCCTACGAGCAGTACGTC. This translates into CASSQDLGQSYEQYV.

The chain links TRBV29-1 to TRBJ1-2; the D gene is possibly TRBD1 (6 bases). CDR3 length: 16 residues. V lost 1 base and J 0 bases, leaving 15 bases between the germline ends. Germline V gives CDR1 SQVTM, CDR2 ANQGSEA. The CDR3 DNA reads as TGCAGCGTTGAAGTGGCTTGGGAGGGGGCTAACTATGGCTACACCTTC. Residues: CSVEVAWEGANYGYTF.

In this sample, this clonotype turned up many times. The genes are TRBV5-1 and TRBJ1-1; no clear D gene. CDR1 is SGHRS, CDR2 YFSETQ, per germline. The CDR3 consists of 13 residues. The V end was cut by 0 bases, the J end by 4 bases, with 7 bases between. The CDR3 is CASSLAAGTEAFF. CDR3 nucleotide sequence: TGCGCCAGCAGCTTGGCAGCGGGCACTGAAGCTTTCTTT.

V is TRBV15 and J is TRBJ2-5; D is perhaps TRBD2 (5 bases). There are 16 residues in the CDR3. V was pared by 1 base and J by 5 bases, with 17 bases between. In germline, CDR1 is LNHNV, CDR2 YYDKDF (reference sequence). The CDR3 nucleotides read TGTGCCACCAGCAGAGGGGCGTCTAGCTCGCGGGAGACCCAGTACTTC. Its protein product is CATSRGASSSRETQYF.

In this sample, this clonotype turned up a few times. The rearrangement uses TRBV10-3 and TRBJ1-5; D gene unclear. The CDR3 sequence is 12 residues long. Deletions cut 4 bases from V and 5 bases from J, with 6 bases between. CDR1 and CDR2 from the germline V gene are ENHRY and SYGVKD. This CDR3 reads CAISGRDQPQHF. As DNA, the CDR3 is TGTGCCATCAGTGGCCGAGATCAGCCCCAGCATTTT.

This clonotype has just a few counts. The V call is TRBV4-2, the J call TRBJ1-5, with TRBD1 identical over 7 bases. This CDR3 contains 15 residues. V was clipped by 6 bases and J by 4 bases; unmatched bases: 9. CDR1 is LGHNA, CDR2 YNFKEQ, per germline. CDR3 loop: CASSPTGWGNQPQHF. In DNA form, the CDR3 reads TGTGCCAGCAGTCCGACAGGGTGGGGGAATCAGCCCCAGCATTTT.

The rearrangement joins TRBV2 to TRBJ2-3; D may correspond to TRBD1 or TRBD2 (6 bases each). This CDR3 has 16 amino acids. Germline V gene data show CDR1 as SNHLY and CDR2 as FYNNEI. Between the trimmed V and J ends, which lost 6 bases and 0 bases, there was a span of 16 bases. The CDR3 DNA is TGTGCCAGCAGCTCTCAGCCGGGGGCTAGCACAGATACGCAGTATTTT. This translates into CASSSQPGASTDTQYF. Drawing the rest from reference TRBV2 and TRBJ2-3, the complete variable domain is EPEVTQTPSHQVTQMGQEVILRCVPISNHLYFYWYRQILGQKVEFLVSFYNNEISEKSEIFDDQFSVERPDGSNFTLKIRSTKLEDSAMYFCASSSQPGASTDTQYFGPGTRLTVL.

This clonotype was seen many times. The chain recombines TRBV4-2 with TRBJ2-6; no reliable D call. The CDR3 loop spans 16 amino acids. The germline gives CDR1 LGHNA, CDR2 YNFKEQ. The V end was cut by 5 bases, the J end by 1 base, with 12 bases between. The CDR3 region has the DNA TGTGCCAGCAGCTCCGAGTGGGCTTCTGGGGCCAACGTCCTGACTTTC. Its translation: CASSSEWASGANVLTF.

In its sample, this clonotype was seen a few times. This chain uses TRBV7-2 with TRBJ2-7; possible D gene TRBD1, 6 bases. CDR1 and CDR2 (germline): SGHTA, FQGNSA. The CDR3 sequence is 13 residues long. V was trimmed by 5 bases and J by 5 bases, leaving 13 bases between them. This chain's CDR3 is CASSTQQGNEQYF. DNA for the CDR3: TGTGCCAGCAGCACGCAACAGGGAAACGAGCAGTACTTC. Full variable domain (rest looked up from reference TRBV7-2 and TRBJ2-7): GAGVSQSPSNKVTEKGKDVELRCDPISGHTALYWYRQSLGQGLEFLIYFQGNSAPDKSGLPSDRFSAERTGGSVSTLTIQRTQQEDSAVYLCASSTQQGNEQYFGPGTRLTVT.

The V gene is TRBV7-3, the J gene TRBJ1-1; D uncertain. The V gene's germline CDR1 is SGHTA and CDR2 FQGTGA. Between the trimmed V and J ends, which lost 1 base and 3 bases, there was a span of 9 bases. The CDR3 contains 14 residues. The CDR3 loop reads CASSLSPVHTEAFF. DNA for the CDR3: TGTGCCAGCAGCTTAAGCCCCGTCCACACTGAAGCTTTCTTT.

The gene calls are TRBV5-6 and TRBJ2-5, with 7 bases fitting TRBD2. V lost 0 bases and J lost 7; bases outside the gene matches: 12. In germline, CDR1 is SGHDT, CDR2 YYEEEE. There are 16 residues in the CDR3. CDR3 sequence (DNA): TGTGCCAGCAGCTTGGGGCTAGCGGAACCGGGGGGGACCCAGTACTTC. Translated: CASSLGLAEPGGTQYF.

This clonotype came up a few times. The chain couples TRBV27 to TRBJ2-1, with D possibly matching TRBD2 (7 bases). Trimming removed 2 bases from V and 7 bases from J, with 12 bases in between. This CDR3 has 14 residues. Per germline, CDR1 MNHEY and CDR2 SMNVEV (reference sequence). CDR3 in amino acids: CASSLGGARNEQFF. CDR3 coding DNA: TGTGCCAGCAGTTTAGGGGGGGCGAGGAATGAGCAGTTCTTC.